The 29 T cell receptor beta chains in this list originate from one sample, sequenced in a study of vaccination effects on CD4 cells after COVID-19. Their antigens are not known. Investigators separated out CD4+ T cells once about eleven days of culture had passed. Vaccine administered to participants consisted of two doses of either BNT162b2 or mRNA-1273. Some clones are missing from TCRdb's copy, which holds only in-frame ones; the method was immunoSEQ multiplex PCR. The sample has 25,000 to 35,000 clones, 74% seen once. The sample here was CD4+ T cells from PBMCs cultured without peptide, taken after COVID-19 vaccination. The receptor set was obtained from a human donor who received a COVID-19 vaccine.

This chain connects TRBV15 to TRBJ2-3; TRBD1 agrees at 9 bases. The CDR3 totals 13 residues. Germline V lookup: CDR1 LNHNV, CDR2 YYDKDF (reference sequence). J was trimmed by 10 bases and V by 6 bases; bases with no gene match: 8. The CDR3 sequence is CATRQGAMGAQYF. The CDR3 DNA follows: TGTGCCACCAGACAGGGGGCAATGGGGGCGCAGTATTTT.

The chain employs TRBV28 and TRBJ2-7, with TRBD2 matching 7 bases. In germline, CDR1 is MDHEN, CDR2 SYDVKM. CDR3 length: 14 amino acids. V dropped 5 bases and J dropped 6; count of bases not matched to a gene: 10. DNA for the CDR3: TGTGCCAGCAGTCTCACGGGGAGGGGAAGCGAGCAGTACTTC. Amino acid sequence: CASSLTGRGSEQYF.

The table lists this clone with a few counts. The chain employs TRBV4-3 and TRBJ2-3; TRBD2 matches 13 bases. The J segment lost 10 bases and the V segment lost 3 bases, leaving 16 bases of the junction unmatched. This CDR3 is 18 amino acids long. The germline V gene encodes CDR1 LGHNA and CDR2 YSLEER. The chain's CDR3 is CASSHIGGTSGGVGAQYF. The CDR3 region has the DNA TGCGCCAGCAGCCATATAGGGGGTACTAGCGGGGGGGTAGGGGCGCAGTATTTT.

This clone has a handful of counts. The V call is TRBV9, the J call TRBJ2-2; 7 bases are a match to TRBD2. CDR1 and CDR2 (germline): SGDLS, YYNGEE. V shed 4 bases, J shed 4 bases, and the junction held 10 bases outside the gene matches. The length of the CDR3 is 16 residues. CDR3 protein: CASSIAAGSFTGELFF. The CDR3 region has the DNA TGTGCCAGCAGCATAGCAGCGGGGAGCTTCACCGGGGAGCTGTTTTTT.

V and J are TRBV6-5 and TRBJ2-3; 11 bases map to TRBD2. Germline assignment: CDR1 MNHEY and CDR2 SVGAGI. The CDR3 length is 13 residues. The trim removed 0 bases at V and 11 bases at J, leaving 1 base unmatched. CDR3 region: CASSYSTSGVQYF. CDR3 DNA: TGTGCCAGCAGTTACTCGACTAGCGGGGTGCAGTATTTT.

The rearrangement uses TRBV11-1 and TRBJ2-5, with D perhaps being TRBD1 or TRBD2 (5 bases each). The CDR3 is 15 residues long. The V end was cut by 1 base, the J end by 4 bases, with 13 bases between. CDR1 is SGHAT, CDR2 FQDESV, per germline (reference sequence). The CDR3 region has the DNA TGTGCCAGCAGCTTAGAATACGGGGCAGGAGAGACCCAGTACTTC. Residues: CASSLEYGAGETQYF.

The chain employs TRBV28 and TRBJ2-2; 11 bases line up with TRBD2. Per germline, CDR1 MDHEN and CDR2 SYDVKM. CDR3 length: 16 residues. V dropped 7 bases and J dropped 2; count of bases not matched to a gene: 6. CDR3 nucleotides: TGTGCCAGCAAAACAGGACTAGCGGGTAACACCGGGGAGCTGTTTTTT. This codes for CASKTGLAGNTGELFF.

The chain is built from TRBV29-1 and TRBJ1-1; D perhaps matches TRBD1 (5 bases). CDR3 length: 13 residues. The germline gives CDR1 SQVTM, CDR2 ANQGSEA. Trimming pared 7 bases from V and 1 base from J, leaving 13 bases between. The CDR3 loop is CSARWGGNTEAFF. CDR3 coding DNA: TGCAGCGCCCGATGGGGGGGGAACACTGAAGCTTTCTTT.

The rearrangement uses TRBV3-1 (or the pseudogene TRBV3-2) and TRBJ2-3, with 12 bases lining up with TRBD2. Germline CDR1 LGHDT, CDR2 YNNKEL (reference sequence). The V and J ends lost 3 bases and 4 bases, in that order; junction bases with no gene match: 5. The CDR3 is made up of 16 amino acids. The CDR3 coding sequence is TGTGCCAGCAGCCACCTTCTAGCGGGAGGGGCAGATACGCAGTATTTT. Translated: CASSHLLAGGADTQYF.

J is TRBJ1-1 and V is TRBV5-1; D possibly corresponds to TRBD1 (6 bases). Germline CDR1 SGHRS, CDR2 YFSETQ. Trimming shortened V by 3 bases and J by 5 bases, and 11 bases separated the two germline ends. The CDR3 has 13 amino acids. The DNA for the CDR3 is TGCGCCAGCAGCTCACAGGGTGGAACTGAAGCTTTCTTT. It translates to CASSSQGGTEAFF. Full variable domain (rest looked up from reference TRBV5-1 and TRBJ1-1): KAGVTQTPRYLIKTRGQQVTLSCSPISGHRSVSWYQQTPGQGLQFLFEYFSETQRNKGNFPGRFSGRQFSNSRSEMNVSTLELGDSALYLCASSSQGGTEAFFGQGTRLTVV.

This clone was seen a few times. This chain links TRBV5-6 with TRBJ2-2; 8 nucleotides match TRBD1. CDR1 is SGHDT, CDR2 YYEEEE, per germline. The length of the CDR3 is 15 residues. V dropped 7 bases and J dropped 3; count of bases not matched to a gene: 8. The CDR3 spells CASRRQGRDTGELFF. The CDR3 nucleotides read TGTGCCAGCCGACGACAGGGGCGGGACACCGGGGAGCTGTTTTTT.

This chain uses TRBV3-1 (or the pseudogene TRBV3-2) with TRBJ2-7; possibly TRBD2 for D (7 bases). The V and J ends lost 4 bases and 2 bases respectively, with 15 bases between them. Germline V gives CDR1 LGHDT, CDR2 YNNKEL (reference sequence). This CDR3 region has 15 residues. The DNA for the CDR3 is TGTGCCAGCAGCCTCCTGGGGGCGGGAGCCTACGAGCAGTACTTC. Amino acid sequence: CASSLLGAGAYEQYF.

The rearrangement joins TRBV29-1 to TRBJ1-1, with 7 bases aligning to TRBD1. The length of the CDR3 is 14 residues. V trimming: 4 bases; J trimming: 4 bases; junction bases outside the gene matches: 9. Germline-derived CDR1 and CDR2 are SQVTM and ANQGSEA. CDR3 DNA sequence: TGCAGCGTTGCACCGACAGGGACGGTCACTGAAGCTTTCTTT. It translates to CSVAPTGTVTEAFF.

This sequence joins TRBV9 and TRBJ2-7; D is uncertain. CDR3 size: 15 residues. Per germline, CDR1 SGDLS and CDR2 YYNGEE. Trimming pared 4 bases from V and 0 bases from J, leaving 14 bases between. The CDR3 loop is CASSPTVGLSYEQYF. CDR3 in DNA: TGTGCCAGCAGCCCCACCGTTGGGCTCTCCTACGAGCAGTACTTC.

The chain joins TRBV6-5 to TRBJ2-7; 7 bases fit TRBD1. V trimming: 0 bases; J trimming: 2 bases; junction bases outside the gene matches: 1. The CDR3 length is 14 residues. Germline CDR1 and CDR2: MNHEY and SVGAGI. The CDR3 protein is CASSYSTGAYEQYF. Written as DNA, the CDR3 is TGTGCCAGCAGTTACTCAACAGGGGCCTACGAGCAGTACTTC.

CDR3 sequence reads: CAISGTSNEQFF. As DNA, the CDR3 is TGTGCCATCAGTGGGACTAGCAATGAGCAGTTCTTC. The chain joins TRBV10-3 to TRBJ2-1; 7 nucleotides align to TRBD2. Trimming at V came to 4 bases and at J to 6 bases, leaving 0 bases not matched to a gene. The CDR3 covers 12 residues. Germline loops: CDR1 ENHRY, CDR2 SYGVKD.

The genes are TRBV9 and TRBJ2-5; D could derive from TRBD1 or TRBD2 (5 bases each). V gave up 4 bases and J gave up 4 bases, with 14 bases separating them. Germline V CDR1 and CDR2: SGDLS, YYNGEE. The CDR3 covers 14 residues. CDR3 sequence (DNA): TGTGCCAGCAGCATCGGGACCGTCCGAGAGACCCAGTACTTC. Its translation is CASSIGTVRETQYF.

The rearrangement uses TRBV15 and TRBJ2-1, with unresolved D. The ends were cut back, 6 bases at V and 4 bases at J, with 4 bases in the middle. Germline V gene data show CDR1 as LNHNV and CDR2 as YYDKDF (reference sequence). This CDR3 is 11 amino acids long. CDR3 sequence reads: CATRGYNEQFF. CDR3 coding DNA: TGTGCCACCAGGGGTTACAATGAGCAGTTCTTC.

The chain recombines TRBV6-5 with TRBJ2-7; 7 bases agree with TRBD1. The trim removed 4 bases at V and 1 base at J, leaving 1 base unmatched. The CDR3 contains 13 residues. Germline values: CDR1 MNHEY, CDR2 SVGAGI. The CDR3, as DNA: TGTGCCAGCAGTTTGGGACAGTCCTACGAGCAGTACTTC. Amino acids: CASSLGQSYEQYF.

For the CDR3, the DNA is TGTGCCAGCAGTAAGGGACTAGCGGGGGGACAAGAGACCCAGTACTTC. Its translation is CASSKGLAGGQETQYF. The chain carries TRBV27 and TRBJ2-5; 15 bases are shared with TRBD2. V trimming: 5 bases; J trimming: 2 bases; junction bases outside the gene matches: 3. Germline lookup yields CDR1 MNHEY and CDR2 SMNVEV (reference sequence). The length of the CDR3 is 16 residues.

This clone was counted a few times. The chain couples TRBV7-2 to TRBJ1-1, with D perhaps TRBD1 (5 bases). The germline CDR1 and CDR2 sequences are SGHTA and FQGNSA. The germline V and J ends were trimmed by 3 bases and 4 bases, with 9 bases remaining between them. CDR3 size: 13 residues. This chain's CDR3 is CASSFGQGTEAFF. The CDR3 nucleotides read TGTGCCAGCAGCTTCGGGCAGGGCACTGAAGCTTTCTTT.

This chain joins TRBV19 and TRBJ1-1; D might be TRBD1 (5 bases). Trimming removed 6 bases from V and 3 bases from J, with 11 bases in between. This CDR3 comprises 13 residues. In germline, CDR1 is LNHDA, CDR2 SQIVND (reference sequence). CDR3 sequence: CASSPPGDTEAFF. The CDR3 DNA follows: TGTGCCAGTAGCCCTCCGGGGGACACTGAAGCTTTCTTT.

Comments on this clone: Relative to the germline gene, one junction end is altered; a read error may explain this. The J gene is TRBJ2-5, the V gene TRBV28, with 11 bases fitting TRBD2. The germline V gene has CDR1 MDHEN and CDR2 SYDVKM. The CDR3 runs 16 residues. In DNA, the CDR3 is TGTGCCAGCAGTTCCGCTAGCGGGGGGTACCAAGAGACTCAGTACTTC. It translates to CASSSASGGYQETQYF.

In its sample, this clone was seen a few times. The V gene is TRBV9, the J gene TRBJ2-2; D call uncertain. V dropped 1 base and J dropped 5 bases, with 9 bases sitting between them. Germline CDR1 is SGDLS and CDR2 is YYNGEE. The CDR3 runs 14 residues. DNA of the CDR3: TGTGCCAGCAGCGTATCGGCCAGGACCGGGGAGCTGTTTTTT. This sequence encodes CASSVSARTGELFF.

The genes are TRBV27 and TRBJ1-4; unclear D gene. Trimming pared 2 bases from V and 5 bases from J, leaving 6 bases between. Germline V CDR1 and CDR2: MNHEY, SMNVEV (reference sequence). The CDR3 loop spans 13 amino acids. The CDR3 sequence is CASSLRRNEKLFF. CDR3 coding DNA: TGTGCCAGCAGTTTACGAAGAAATGAAAAACTGTTTTTT.

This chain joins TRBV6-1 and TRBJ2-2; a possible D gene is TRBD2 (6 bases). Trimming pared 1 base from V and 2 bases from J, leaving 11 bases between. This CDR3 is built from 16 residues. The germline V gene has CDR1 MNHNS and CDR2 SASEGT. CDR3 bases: TGTGCCAGCAGTGAAGGGGTAGCGGCAAACACCGGGGAGCTGTTTTTT. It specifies CASSEGVAANTGELFF.

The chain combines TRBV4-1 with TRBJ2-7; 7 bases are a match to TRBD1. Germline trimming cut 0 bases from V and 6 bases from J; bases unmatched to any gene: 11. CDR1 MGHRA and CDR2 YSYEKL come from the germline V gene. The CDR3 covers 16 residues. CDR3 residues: CASSQEPTGKLAEQYF. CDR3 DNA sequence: TGCGCCAGCAGCCAAGAACCGACAGGGAAACTTGCCGAGCAGTACTTC.

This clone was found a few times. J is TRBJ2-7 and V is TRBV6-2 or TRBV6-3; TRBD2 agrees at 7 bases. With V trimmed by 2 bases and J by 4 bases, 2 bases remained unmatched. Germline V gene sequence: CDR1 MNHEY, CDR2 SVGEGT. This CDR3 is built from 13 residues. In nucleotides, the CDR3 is TGTGCCAGCAGTTACGAGGGAGGGTACGAGCAGTACTTC. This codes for CASSYEGGYEQYF.

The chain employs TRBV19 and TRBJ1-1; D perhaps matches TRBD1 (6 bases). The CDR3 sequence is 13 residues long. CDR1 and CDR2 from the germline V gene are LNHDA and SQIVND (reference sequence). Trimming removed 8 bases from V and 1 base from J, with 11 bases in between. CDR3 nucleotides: TGTGCCAGTCTAAAACAGGGGAACACTGAAGCTTTCTTT. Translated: CASLKQGNTEAFF.